This TCR beta chain was observed in a study of blood T cell repertoires in COVID-19. This CDR3 is 14 amino acids long. CDR1 and CDR2 from the germline V gene are SGDLS and YYNGEE. In its sample, this clone was seen a few times. An end of the junction differs from the germline gene, which may be a read error. The repertoire was sequenced with immunoSEQ multiplex PCR; TCRdb's copy has only in-frame clones and lacks some. The sample carries about 150,000 clones, about 85% recorded once. This clonotype was obtained from a woman between 40 and 50 years old who had been exposed to COVID-19. This sequence joins TRBV9 and TRBJ2-1; 9 bases fit TRBD2. The source material was PBMCs or T cells enriched from blood (not recorded which). Here the CDR3 DNA reads TGTGCCAGCAGCGGTGGGACTAGCTACCATGAGCAGTTCTTC. Protein: CASSGGTSYHEQFF.